The rows below give T cell receptor beta chains drawn from one sample of a study of blood T cell repertoires in COVID-19. Generated by immunoSEQ multiplex PCR, the TCRdb table keeps only in-frame clones and is missing some. The sample carries some 150,000 clones, approximately 82% recorded once. The sequenced material came from peripheral blood. All receptors come from a woman between 45 and 65 years old with acute or convalescent COVID-19. The CDR3 runs from the conserved cysteine through the conserved F or W. The D gene is left open where the match is weak. Expanded clones are given a class, and other clones once, few, many or no size at all.

few	TRBD1	TRBJ1-4	TRBV5-5	TGTGCCAGCAGCTCGGACAGGGGAGATGAAAAACTGTTTTTT	CASSSDRGDEKLFF
.	TRBD2	TRBJ2-1	TRBV5-1	TGCGCCAGCAGCTTGGTGGCTAGCGGGGGTTACAATGAGCAGTTCTTC	CASSLVASGGYNEQFF
.	.	TRBJ2-2	TRBV7-3	TGTGCCAGCAGCCCCTCTCGGGACACCGGGGAGCTGTTTTTT	CASSPSRDTGELFF
.	TRBD1	TRBJ2-7	TRBV15	TGTGCCATCCAAGCTCTCGACAGGGCCCATTCCTACGAGCAGTACTTC	CAIQALDRAHSYEQYF
.	.	TRBJ1-1	TRBV2	TGTGCCAGCAGTGATTCGGGAGTCGCTGAAGCTTTCTTT	CASSDSGVAEAFF
.	TRBD1	TRBJ1-4	TRBV5-4	TGTGCCAGCAGCTTCCGTGTCGGGACAGGGGAAGAAAAACTGTTTTTT	CASSFRVGTGEEKLFF
.	.	TRBJ1-2	TRBV2	TGTGCCAGATTGACAACAGGGACAAATGGCTACACCTTC	CARLTTGTNGYTF
.	TRBD1	TRBJ2-3	TRBV29-1	TGCAGCGTTGAACCGGGACAGGGGCTGACAGATACGCAGTATTTT	CSVEPGQGLTDTQYF
.	.	TRBJ1-6	TRBV11-2	TGTGCCAGCAGCTCGACAAGAAATAATTCACCCCTCCACTTT	CASSSTRNNSPLHF
.	.	TRBJ2-2	TRBV5-6	TGTGCCAGCAGCTTGGCCCCAGCGGCGGTCGGGGAGCTGTTTTTT	CASSLAPAAVGELFF
.	TRBD1	TRBJ2-7	TRBV5-1	TGCGCCAGCAGCCAGGGACAGGGGGGGAGGTACGAGCAGTACTTC	CASSQGQGGRYEQYF
once	.	TRBJ2-2	TRBV5-1	TGCGCCAGCAGCTTATCGGGAGACACCGGGGAGCTGTTTTTT	CASSLSGDTGELFF
.	TRBD1	TRBJ1-4	TRBV6-5	TGTGCCAGCAGGACAGGGGGCGCTCTAGGTGAAAAACTGTTTTTT	CASRTGGALGEKLFF
.	.	TRBJ1-6	TRBV5-4	TGTGCCAGCAGCTTGGTGGCGGCCAATTCACCCCTCCACTTT	CASSLVAANSPLHF
few	.	TRBJ1-1	TRBV7-3	TGTGCCAGCAGCTTAAACAGGGAAACTGAAGCTTTCTTT	CASSLNRETEAFF
.	TRBD1	TRBJ2-3	TRBV29-1	TGCAGCGGTCGGACAGGTAGCACAGATACGCAGTATTTT	CSGRTGSTDTQYF
.	.	TRBJ1-2	TRBV4-3	TGCGCCAGCAGCCAACACCTAACCACACGGACAGACTATGGCTACACCTTC	CASSQHLTTRTDYGYTF
.	.	TRBJ2-3	TRBV2	TGTGCCAGCAGTAGGGGGTCGAGTAGCACAGATACGCAGTATTTT	CASSRGSSSTDTQYF
.	TRBD1	TRBJ2-1	TRBV18	TGTGCCAGCTCATCCCGGACAGGTAGCTCCTACAATGAGCAGTTCTTC	CASSSRTGSSYNEQFF
.	TRBD2	TRBJ2-3	TRBV7-2	TGTGCCAGCAGCTTTAGCGGGGGGGGGCGCACAGATACGCAGTATTTT	CASSFSGGGRTDTQYF
.	.	TRBJ2-3	TRBV7-5	TGTGCCAGAAGCTTGCACCGGGTTCAGGGGAGCACAGATACGCAGTATTTT	CARSLHRVQGSTDTQYF
.	.	TRBJ2-3	TRBV5-1	TGCGCCAGCAGCTTGGACTACATGGGGCCTAGCACAGATACGCAGTATTTT	CASSLDYMGPSTDTQYF